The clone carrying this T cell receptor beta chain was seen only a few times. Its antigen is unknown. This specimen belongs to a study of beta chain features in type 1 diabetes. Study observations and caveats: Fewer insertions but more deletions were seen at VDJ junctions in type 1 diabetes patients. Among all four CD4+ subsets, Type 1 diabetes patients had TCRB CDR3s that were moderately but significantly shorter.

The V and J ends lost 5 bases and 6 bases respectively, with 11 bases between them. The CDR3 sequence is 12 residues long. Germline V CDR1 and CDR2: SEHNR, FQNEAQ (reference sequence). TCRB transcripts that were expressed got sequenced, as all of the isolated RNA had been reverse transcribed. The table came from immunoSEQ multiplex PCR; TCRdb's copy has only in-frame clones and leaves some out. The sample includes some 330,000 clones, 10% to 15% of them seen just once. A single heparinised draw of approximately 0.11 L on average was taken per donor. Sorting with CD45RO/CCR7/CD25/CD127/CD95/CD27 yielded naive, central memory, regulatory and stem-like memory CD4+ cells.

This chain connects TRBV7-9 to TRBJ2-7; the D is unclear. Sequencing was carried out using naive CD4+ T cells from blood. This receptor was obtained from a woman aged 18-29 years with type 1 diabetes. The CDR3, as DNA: TGTGCCAGCAGCCCCCTAGGCCCCGAGCAGTACTTC. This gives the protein CASSPLGPEQYF.